These T cell receptor beta chains were read from a single sample in a study of T cell repertoires in cytomegalovirus infection. TCRdb reanalysed the reads using MiXCR and keeps one entry per CDR3 protein. This sample has about 150,000 distinct CDR3 sequences, with around 22% found just once. Sample: PBMCs. These receptors originate from a human donor in good health (CMV status not recorded). Some clones in this sample may be carry-over from other donors' samples. The CDR3 runs from the conserved cysteine through the conserved F or W. A D gene is named only where the DNA matches it firmly. For some rows the clone size is stated as once, few or many, or as a class when expanded; others skip it.

>.|many|TRBJ1-2|TRBV5-6
TGTGCCAGCAGCATCCTTCAGGGGCACGGCTACACCTTC
CASSILQGHGYTF
>TRBD2|few|TRBJ2-3|TRBV28
TGTGCCAGCAGTCGGCTAGCGGGACGAGCAGCCCTCACAGATACGCAGTATTTT
CASSRLAGRAALTDTQYF
>.|.|TRBJ1-5|TRBV7-9
TGTGCCAGCAGCCGATTGGGGGGGGGGCAGCCCCAGCATTTT
CASSRLGGGQPQHF
>TRBD2|.|TRBJ2-7|TRBV12-3/TRBV12-4
TGTGCCAGCAGGACATTTGGCGGGGGGGCGGACTACGAGCAGTACTTC
CASRTFGGGADYEQYF
>.|.|TRBJ1-1|TRBV30
TGTGCCTGCGCCCAGCCGGGGACTGAAGCTTTCTTT
CACAQPGTEAFF
>.|few|TRBJ2-3|TRBV19
TGTGCCAGTAGTGTGGTCTCCTACACAGATACGCAGTATTTT
CASSVVSYTDTQYF
>.|many|TRBJ2-3|TRBV7-6
TGTGCCAGCAGCTTAGGTGCAGGGGACCGCACAGATACGCAGTATTTT
CASSLGAGDRTDTQYF
>TRBD1|many|TRBJ2-2|TRBV19
TGTGCCAGTAGCTCTACCTTCGGGACAGAAAACACCGGGGAGCTGTTTTTT
CASSSTFGTENTGELFF
>TRBD2|few|TRBJ2-3|TRBV7-6
TGTGCCAGCAGCTTAGGAGCGGGGGCTAGCACAGATACGCAGTATTTT
CASSLGAGASTDTQYF
>.|few|TRBJ1-4|TRBV6-1
TGTGCCAGCAGTCCGCTAAGAGGGGGGGCAGGGATAAAACTGTTTTTT
CASSPLRGGAGIKLFF
>.|.|TRBJ2-2|TRBV5-4
TGTGCCAGCAGCTTGGATAGTGTTTCATTGCGGGACCAACGGCCCGGGGAGCTGTTTTTT
CASSLDSVSLRDQRPGELFF
>.|once|TRBJ2-7|TRBV25-1
TGTGCCAGCAGTGAATCCAGACAGACGGAATACGAGCAGTACTTC
CASSESRQTEYEQYF
>TRBD1|many|TRBJ1-5|TRBV28
TGTGCCAGCAGTTTAGCCGGGACAGGGAAGTTTCAGCCCCAGCATTTT
CASSLAGTGKFQPQHF
>TRBD2|few|TRBJ2-4|TRBV28
TGTGCCAGCAGTCCTTGGCGGGAGCTGGGTAAAAACATTCAGTACTTC
CASSPWRELGKNIQYF
>.|few|TRBJ1-3|TRBV28
TGTGCCAGCACTTTCCCGGCAGCATCCGGAAACACCATATATTTT
CASTFPAASGNTIYF
>TRBD1|many|TRBJ2-7|TRBV28
TGTGCCAGCAGTTCTTTTGGGGACAGGGGGCTCGAGCAGTACTTC
CASSSFGDRGLEQYF
>.|few|TRBJ1-1|TRBV6-5
TGTGCCAGCACCTCGGACACTTACACTGAAGCTTTCTTT
CASTSDTYTEAFF
>.|few|TRBJ2-2|TRBV6-2/TRBV6-3
TGTGCCAGCAGTTCTACAGGGAAGCAAGCCGGGGAGCTGTTTTTT
CASSSTGKQAGELFF
>.|few|TRBJ1-2|TRBV7-8
TGTGCCAGCAGCTCCGCCCGGACTCCCAATGGCTACACCTTC
CASSSARTPNGYTF
>TRBD2|many|TRBJ2-7|TRBV7-2
TGTGCCAGCAGCGAGCGGGGCGGGGCCTACGAGCAGTACTTC
CASSERGGAYEQYF
>.|few|TRBJ2-7|TRBV4-1
TGCGCCAGCAGCCAAGATCCCAGGGACTACGAGCAGTACTTC
CASSQDPRDYEQYF
>.|few|TRBJ2-7|TRBV3-1
TGTGCCAGCAGCCAACCGGGAGAGACCTACGAGCAGTACTTC
CASSQPGETYEQYF
>.|few|TRBJ1-5|TRBV28
TGTGCCAGCAGTTCCCACAGGTGGAGGAATCAGCCCCAGCATTTT
CASSSHRWRNQPQHF
>.|many|TRBJ1-6|TRBV7-8
TGTGCCAGCAGCTTACTGAGACAGGATAATTCACCCCTCCACTTT
CASSLLRQDNSPLHF
>.|.|TRBJ1-1|TRBV7-8
TGTGCCAGCAGCTTAGAGACGGCAGGGGTTACGAACACTGAAGCTTTCTTT
CASSLETAGVTNTEAFF
>TRBD1|many|TRBJ1-6|TRBV7-2
TGTGCCAGCAGCTTTTTTCCCGGACAGGGAGGATATAATTCACCCCTCCACTTT
CASSFFPGQGGYNSPLHF
>.|.|TRBJ1-5|TRBV2
TGTGCCAGCAGTGAAGCGGGAACTGGGGGTGGAAGCAATCAGCCCCAGCATTTT
CASSEAGTGGGSNQPQHF
>.|.|TRBJ2-1|TRBV29-1
TGCAGCGTTGAAGAAGGGCGTGGTGAGCAGTTCTTC
CSVEEGRGEQFF
>.|.|TRBJ2-7|TRBV20-1
TGCAGTGCTAGAGAGACAGGAGCATCCTACGAGCAGTACTTC
CSARETGASYEQYF
>.|.|TRBJ2-4|TRBV2
TGTGCCAGCATTTCCTTCGCCAAAAACATTCAGTACTTC
CASISFAKNIQYF
>.|few|TRBJ2-6|TRBV19
TGTGCCAGTAGTATCCCAACACCCTCTGGGGCCAACGTCCTGACTTTC
CASSIPTPSGANVLTF
>TRBD1|many|TRBJ1-2|TRBV7-2
TGTGCCAGCAGCTTAGGTGGACAGGGTTACGGCTACACCTTC
CASSLGGQGYGYTF
>.|.|TRBJ2-5|TRBV28
TGTGCCAGCAGTCATCGACAGTTCCAAGAGACCCAGTACTTC
CASSHRQFQETQYF
>.|.|TRBJ2-5|TRBV14
TGTGCCAGCAGCGCTCGACAGCTTTGGGAGACCCAGTACTTC
CASSARQLWETQYF
>.|.|TRBJ2-1|TRBV28
TGTGCCAGCAGTTGGGACAAGGGGCGAGAGCAGTTCTTC
CASSWDKGREQFF
>TRBD2|many|TRBJ2-1|TRBV12-3/TRBV12-4
TGTGCCAGCATGGCGGGGAGGGGGCTAGCGGGAGAGAATGAGCAGTTCTTC
CASMAGRGLAGENEQFF
>TRBD2|many|TRBJ2-1|TRBV7-2
TGTGCCAGCAGCTTTTCCGAAAGCGGGGGGGCTGGTGAGCAGTTCTTC
CASSFSESGGAGEQFF
>.|few|TRBJ2-3|TRBV28
TGTGCCAGCAGCCTCCCACCGGCGGGGAAAAGCACAGATACGCAGTATTTT
CASSLPPAGKSTDTQYF
>TRBD2|.|TRBJ2-1|TRBV7-9
TGTGCCAGCAGCCAAGGACTAGTTGTCCACAATGAGCAGTTCTTC
CASSQGLVVHNEQFF
>.|few|TRBJ1-6|TRBV7-6
TGTGCCAGCAGCTTAGCAGGGTACGAACCCCTCCACTTT
CASSLAGYEPLHF
>.|.|TRBJ1-2|TRBV6-2/TRBV6-3
TGTGCCAGCAGTTATCCGAGCTATGGCTACACCTTC
CASSYPSYGYTF
>TRBD1|few|TRBJ2-7|TRBV28
TGTGCCAGCAGTTTGCTACTACAGCCCGGGACAGGGACCCACGAGCAGTACTTC
CASSLLLQPGTGTHEQYF
>TRBD1|few|TRBJ2-5|TRBV7-2
TGTGCCAGCAGCTTAGCGGGGACAGGGGGCGGAGAGACCCAGTACTTC
CASSLAGTGGGETQYF
>TRBD2|.|TRBJ2-2|TRBV6-1
TGTGCCAGCAGTGTAGGACTAGCGATCGGGGAGCTGTTTTTT
CASSVGLAIGELFF
>TRBD2|.|TRBJ2-5|TRBV23-1
TGCGCCATAAACGAAATGCGCCTAGCGGGAGGGCAGGAGACCCAGTACTTC
CAINEMRLAGGQETQYF